This is a list of T cell receptor beta chains from one sample in a study of blood T cell repertoires in COVID-19. Repertoires were generated with immunoSEQ multiplex PCR, while TCRdb's copy carries only in-frame clones and drops some. The table shows approximately 100,000 clones, with 80% to 85% occurring only once. The sample taken for sequencing was peripheral blood. The receptors were gathered from a man between 60 and 70 years old with acute or convalescent COVID-19. The CDR3 runs from the conserved cysteine through the conserved F or W. The D gene is left open where the match is weak. For some rows the clone size is stated as once, few or many, or as a class when expanded; others skip it.

-,-,TRBV2,TRBJ1-1,CASSVAGDGTEAFF,TGTGCCAGCAGTGTAGCAGGGGATGGCACTGAAGCTTTCTTT
-,-,TRBV1,TRBJ1-6,CTSSQLVLAPPFNSPLHF,TGCACCAGCAGCCAGCTAGTGTTGGCACCTCCCTTTAATTCACCCCTCCACTTT
-,-,TRBV30,TRBJ2-5,CAWSGGQETQYF,TGTGCCTGGAGCGGCGGACAAGAGACCCAGTACTTC
TRBD1,-,TRBV29-1,TRBJ2-1,CSVEIGTGHNEQFF,TGCAGCGTTGAAATTGGGACAGGCCACAATGAGCAGTTCTTC
-,few,TRBV21-1,TRBJ1-2,CASDRQRAGYTF,TGTGCCAGCGACAGACAGCGGGCTGGCTACACCTTC
TRBD1,once,TRBV19,TRBJ2-3,CASSRTGGYADTQYF,TGTGCCAGTAGTAGGACAGGGGGCTACGCAGATACGCAGTATTTT
-,few,TRBV28,TRBJ1-2,CASNQGGPGIGNGYTF,TGTGCCAGCAACCAGGGAGGTCCCGGCATCGGAAATGGCTACACCTTC
TRBD2,-,TRBV4-1,TRBJ2-3,CASSPTSGYTDTQYF,TGCGCCAGCAGCCCCACTAGCGGTTACACAGATACGCAGTATTTT
-,-,TRBV7-9,TRBJ1-1,CASSLGGGKEAFF,TGTGCCAGCAGCTTAGGAGGGGGAAAGGAAGCTTTCTTT
-,once,TRBV5-6,TRBJ2-3,CASSLDSSYTDTQYF,TGTGCCAGCAGCTTAGACAGCAGCTACACAGATACGCAGTATTTT
-,-,TRBV6-1,TRBJ1-2,CASSEIGVTANYGYTF,TGTGCCAGCAGTGAAATCGGGGTTACTGCTAACTATGGCTACACCTTC
TRBD1,few,TRBV24-1,TRBJ2-5,CATSDWTGLETQYF,TGTGCCACCAGTGATTGGACAGGGCTAGAGACCCAGTACTTC
TRBD2,-,TRBV27,TRBJ2-3,CASSPTGLDSTDTQYF,TGTGCCAGCAGTCCGACCGGACTAGATAGCACAGATACGCAGTATTTT
-,-,TRBV3-1/TRBV3-2,TRBJ2-6,CASSPRYMSGANVLTF,TGTGCCAGCAGCCCCAGATACATGTCCGGGGCCAACGTCCTGACTTTC
TRBD2,-,TRBV10-2,TRBJ2-7,CASSELLAGAAYEQYF,TGCGCCAGCAGTGAGTTATTAGCGGGGGCCGCCTACGAGCAGTACTTC
-,-,TRBV11-2,TRBJ2-7,CASSLGGGGLTYEQYF,TGTGCCAGCAGCTTAGGAGGGGGGGGTCTCACCTACGAGCAGTACTTC
-,-,TRBV19,TRBJ2-1,CASSSFGGQKNEQFF,TGTGCCAGTAGTAGTTTCGGGGGACAGAAGAATGAGCAGTTCTTC
TRBD1,-,TRBV6-5,TRBJ2-7,CASSYSGTGIYEQYF,TGTGCCAGCAGTTACTCAGGGACAGGGATCTACGAGCAGTACTTC
-,-,TRBV6-5,TRBJ1-2,CASSRGLGYTF,TGTGCCAGCTCTCGTGGGCTTGGCTACACCTTC
-,few,TRBV6-5,TRBJ2-3,CASSYGRGATDTQYF,TGTGCCAGCAGTTACGGGAGGGGGGCTACAGATACGCAGTATTTT
TRBD1,few,TRBV14,TRBJ1-2,CASSPRQGANYGYTF,TGTGCCAGCAGCCCCAGACAGGGGGCTAACTATGGCTACACCTTC
-,-,TRBV3-1/TRBV3-2,TRBJ2-4,CASSLQGYTNIQYF,TGTGCCAGCAGCCTTCAGGGATACACGAACATTCAGTACTTC
-,-,TRBV4-2,TRBJ2-7,CASSQGIGLSYEQYF,TGTGCCAGCAGCCAAGGAATCGGACTCTCCTACGAGCAGTACTTC
-,-,TRBV6-7,TRBJ1-6,CASSDLRSYNSPLHF,TGTGCCAGCAGCGATCTACGGTCCTATAATTCACCCCTCCACTTT
-,-,TRBV29-1,TRBJ2-7,CSVEVIAHEQYF,TGCAGCGTTGAAGTAATAGCCCACGAGCAGTACTTC
TRBD1,-,TRBV30,TRBJ2-5,CAWTGGAGWETQYF,TGTGCCTGGACAGGGGGCGCGGGATGGGAGACCCAGTACTTC
TRBD1,-,TRBV29-1,TRBJ2-7,CSVAGTASSYEQYF,TGCAGCGTAGCCGGGACAGCTAGCTCCTACGAGCAGTACTTC
TRBD1,-,TRBV7-9,TRBJ2-2,CASSLKQGADGELFF,TGTGCCAGCAGCTTAAAGCAGGGGGCAGACGGGGAGCTGTTTTTT
-,-,TRBV2,TRBJ1-5,CASSPLQGLGNQPQHF,TGTGCCAGCAGTCCCCTCCAGGGATTAGGCAATCAGCCCCAGCATTTT
TRBD1,-,TRBV27,TRBJ2-7,CASSLRGQARIYEQYF,TGTGCCAGCAGTTTACGGGGACAGGCGAGAATTTACGAGCAGTACTTC
TRBD1,once,TRBV6-2/TRBV6-3,TRBJ1-2,CASSFPGQSNYGYTF,TGTGCCAGCAGTTTCCCGGGACAGAGTAACTATGGCTACACCTTC
-,-,TRBV30,TRBJ1-4,CAWSQGEKLFF,TGTGCCTGGAGCCAGGGCGAAAAACTGTTTTTT
TRBD2,-,TRBV20-1,TRBJ2-3,CSASPESGGARDTQYF,TGCAGTGCTAGTCCCGAGAGCGGGGGGGCCCGAGATACGCAGTATTTT
-,-,TRBV4-1,TRBJ1-2,CASSQDNRRNYGYTF,TGCGCCAGCAGCCAAGACAATAGGAGAAACTATGGCTACACCTTC
-,few,TRBV9,TRBJ1-3,CASSVDRPAVGNTIYF,TGTGCCAGCAGCGTAGACAGGCCCGCTGTCGGAAACACCATATATTTT
-,-,TRBV2,TRBJ2-3,CASSEAVDTQYF,TGTGCCAGCAGTGAAGCCGTGGATACGCAGTATTTT
TRBD1,-,TRBV11-3,TRBJ2-2,CASSAQQGAYTGELFF,TGTGCCAGCAGCGCTCAACAGGGGGCTTATACCGGGGAGCTGTTTTTT
TRBD1,once,TRBV11-3,TRBJ2-1,CASSLGYRGLYEQFF,TGTGCCAGCAGCTTAGGCTACAGGGGATTGTATGAGCAGTTCTTC
-,-,TRBV3-1/TRBV3-2,TRBJ1-1,CASSQSQTPGTEAFF,TGTGCCAGCAGCCAATCGCAGACCCCGGGGACTGAAGCTTTCTTT
TRBD2,few,TRBV18,TRBJ2-1,CASSKETSGYNEQFF,TGTGCCAGCTCGAAAGAGACTAGCGGGTACAATGAGCAGTTCTTC
-,-,TRBV28,TRBJ2-7,CASSFPPGEQYF,TGTGCCAGCAGTTTTCCCCCAGGCGAGCAGTACTTC
-,once,TRBV14,TRBJ2-7,CASSPDRGGSYEQYF,TGTGCCAGCAGCCCGGATAGGGGGGGCTCGTACGAGCAGTACTTC
-,-,TRBV1,TRBJ2-2,CTSSQAPGELFF,TGCACCAGCAGCCAAGCCCCTGGGGAGCTGTTTTTT
TRBD1,-,TRBV18,TRBJ1-5,CASSPGQGGNQPQHF,TGTGCCAGCTCACCCGGACAGGGGGGGAATCAGCCCCAGCATTTT
TRBD2,-,TRBV19,TRBJ2-1,CASSVGLAGVIPYNEQFF,TGTGCCAGTAGTGTGGGACTAGCGGGAGTTATACCTTACAATGAGCAGTTCTTC
-,-,TRBV30,TRBJ1-2,CAWSEQPNYGYTF,TGTGCCTGGAGCGAACAACCTAACTATGGCTACACCTTC
-,-,TRBV5-1,TRBJ1-6,CASSAADRRNSPLHF,TGCGCCAGCAGCGCAGCGGACAGACGGAATTCACCCCTCCACTTT